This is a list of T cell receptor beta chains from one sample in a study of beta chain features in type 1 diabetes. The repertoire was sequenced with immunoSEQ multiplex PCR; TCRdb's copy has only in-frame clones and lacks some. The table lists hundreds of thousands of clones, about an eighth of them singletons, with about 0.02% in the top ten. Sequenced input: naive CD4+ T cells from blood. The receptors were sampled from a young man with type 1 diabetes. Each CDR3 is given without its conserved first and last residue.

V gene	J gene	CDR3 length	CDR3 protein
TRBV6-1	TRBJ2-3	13	ASSYQDTLDDTQY
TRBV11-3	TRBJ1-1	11	ASSLIGEAEAF
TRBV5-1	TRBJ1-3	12	ASSFDRAGNTIY
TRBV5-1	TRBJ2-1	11	ASKSEPNDEQF
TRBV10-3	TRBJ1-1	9	AIWGNTEAF
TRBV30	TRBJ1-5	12	AWSVGGGNQPQH
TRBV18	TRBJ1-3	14	ASSPTTGSSGNTIY
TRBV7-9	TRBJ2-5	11	ASKRTGSETQY
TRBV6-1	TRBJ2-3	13	ASTGRGASTDTQY
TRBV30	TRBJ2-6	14	AWRGQGLSGANVLT
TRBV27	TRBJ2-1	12	ASGSVGSYNEQF
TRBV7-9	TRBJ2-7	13	ASSLVTGNPYEQY
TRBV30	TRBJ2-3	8	ACNTDTQY
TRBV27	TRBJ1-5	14	ASSPGLPQTNQPQH
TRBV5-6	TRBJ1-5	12	ASSLGQGRQPQH
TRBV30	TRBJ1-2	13	AWSTGQGASYGYT
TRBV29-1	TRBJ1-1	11	SVSRDMNTEAF
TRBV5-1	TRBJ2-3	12	ASSQTQFTDTQY
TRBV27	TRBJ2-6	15	ASSLARAPSGANVLT
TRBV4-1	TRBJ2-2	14	ASSPRGDFPSGELF
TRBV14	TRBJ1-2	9	ASSQAGTTA
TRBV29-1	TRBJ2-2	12	SVESQQGIGELF
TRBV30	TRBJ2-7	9	AWSRGYEQY
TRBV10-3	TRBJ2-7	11	AIVDSRTYEQY
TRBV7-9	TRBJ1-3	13	ASSLGPTSGNTIY
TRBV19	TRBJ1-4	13	ASSPNSATNEKLF
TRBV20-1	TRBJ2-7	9	SARERIEQY
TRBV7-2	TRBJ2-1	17	ASSLALLNRLAGHNEQF
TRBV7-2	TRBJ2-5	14	ASSSRSGGFRETQY
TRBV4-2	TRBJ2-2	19	ASSQEASGGQPRSNTGELF
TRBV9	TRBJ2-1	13	ASSLGQGAWNEQF
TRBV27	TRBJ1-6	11	ASKRGIDSPLH
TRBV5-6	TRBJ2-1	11	ASSFYETDEQF